This paragraph covers one T cell receptor (beta chain) sequence. Its antigen is not known. The CDR3 sequence is 15 residues long. Germline assignment: CDR1 LGHNA and CDR2 YNFKEQ. The V and J ends lost 3 bases and 1 base respectively, with 12 bases between them. This sample was included in a study of T cell responses to AZD1222 COVID-19 vaccine. Broader study findings: Clonal diversity was possibly underestimated, and white British individuals and females predominated among donors.

Method: immunoSEQ multiplex PCR; TCRdb's copy keeps in-frame clones and lacks some. The repertoire holds 30,000 to 35,000 clones, with roughly nine tenths as singletons. The chain combines TRBV4-2 with TRBJ1-1, with a tentative D call TRBD1 (5 bases). The sequence was obtained from an adult in good health. The source was peripheral blood, collected on day 0 of AZD1222 vaccination. DNA of the CDR3: TGTGCCAGCAGCCAGGCAGGGTCCCGGAACACTGAAGCTTTCTTT. Protein product: CASSQAGSRNTEAFF.